This T cell receptor beta chain emerged from a study of PD-1 blockade in classical Hodgkin lymphoma. Concerning this clone: Its antigen is not identified.

In every patient, relapse followed autologous stem cell transplantation, while exposure to brentuximab vedotin differed. Complete response, partial response or progressive disease constituted the best responses recorded. Here immunoSEQ multiplex PCR was the method, and the copy in TCRdb shows in-frame clones only, minus some. Of under 20,000 clones listed, over 60% are singletons. Germline CDR1 GTSNPN, CDR2 SVGIG (reference sequence). There are 14 residues in the CDR3. J lost 10 bases, V lost 3 bases, and 14 bases had no gene match. Study observations and caveats: Patients who responded completely had about the same baseline diversity as newly diagnosed patients.

The TCR was taken from a human donor with classical Hodgkin lymphoma. The specimen comprised peripheral blood mononuclear cells (PBMCs), sampled before the second cycle of nivolumab. V usage is TRBV30 and J usage is TRBJ1-1; the match to TRBD1 covers 7 bases. CDR3 sequence: CAWSPTDRVGVAFF. DNA of the CDR3: TGTGCCTGGAGCCCCACCGACAGGGTTGGGGTAGCTTTCTTT.